The 7 T cell receptor beta chains reported below all come from one sample, sequenced in a study of T cell responses to AZD1222 COVID-19 vaccine. Sequencing used immunoSEQ multiplex PCR; TCRdb keeps in-frame clones, though not all of them. Among about 150,000 clones listed, about 93% were seen once. The input for sequencing was peripheral blood, taken on day 0 of AZD1222 vaccination. The receptor set was obtained from an adult in good health.

This chain links TRBV19 with TRBJ1-1; D is possibly TRBD1 (6 bases). V lost 0 bases and J lost 1, with 12 bases in between. Germline V gene lookup returns CDR1 LNHDA and CDR2 SQIVND (reference sequence). The CDR3 spans 16 residues. The DNA of the CDR3 is TGTGCCAGTAGTATAGATCTACGGGGGGCGAACACTGAAGCTTTCTTT. It translates to CASSIDLRGANTEAFF.

This chain connects TRBV7-8 to TRBJ1-5, with a tentative D call TRBD1 (5 bases). CDR1 is SGHVS and CDR2 is FQNEAQ in the germline V gene. The CDR3 length is 17 residues. The V gene lost 0 bases and the J gene lost 7 bases, with 19 bases spanning the gap. The CDR3 loop reads CASSLARYGGGSQPQHF. Written as DNA, the CDR3 is TGTGCCAGCAGCTTAGCGCGTTACGGGGGAGGCAGCCAGCCCCAGCATTTT. The complete variable domain, with remaining parts taken from reference TRBV7-8 and TRBJ1-5, reads GAGVSQSPRYKVAKRGQDVALRCDPISGHVSLFWYQQALGQGPEFLTYFQNEAQLDKSGLPSDRFFAERPEGSVSTLKIQRTQQEDSAVYLCASSLARYGGGSQPQHFGDGTRLSIL.

The CDR3 is CASSPTRNTEAFF. CDR3 in DNA: TGTGCCAGCTCACCAACTAGGAACACTGAAGCTTTCTTT. V is TRBV18 and J is TRBJ1-1, with unresolved D. Germline CDR1 reads KGHSH; CDR2 reads LQKENI. This CDR3 comprises 13 residues. Trimming cost V 2 bases and J 1 base, with 5 bases left between them.

The V and J genes are TRBV21-1 and TRBJ1-4. TRBV21-1 is noted as a pseudogene. This CDR3 is 15 amino acids long. The DNA of the CDR3 is TGTGCCAGCAGCGCACCGAATGCAACTAATGAAAAACTGTTTTTT. Translated: CASSAPNATNEKLFF.

This chain uses TRBV5-4 with TRBJ2-1; 8 bases are shared with TRBD2. Germline V CDR1 and CDR2: SGHNT, YYREEE (reference sequence). Trimming took 0 bases from V and 7 from J; bases not matched to a gene: 12. The CDR3 runs to 17 residues. This CDR3 is CASSLVGPGGARNEQFF. The CDR3 nucleotides read TGTGCCAGCAGCTTGGTGGGGCCCGGGGGGGCAAGGAATGAGCAGTTCTTC. The full variable domain, rest sourced from reference TRBV5-4 and TRBJ2-1, is ETGVTQSPTHLIKTRGQQVTLRCSSQSGHNTVSWYQQALGQGPQFIFQYYREEENGRGNFPPRFSGLQFPNYSSELNVNALELDDSALYLCASSLVGPGGARNEQFFGPGTRLTVL.

In nucleotides, the CDR3 is TGTGCCATCAGTGGAGGGGGCGAGCAGTACTTC. Translated, it gives CAISGGGEQYF. The chain combines TRBV10-3 with TRBJ2-7; a possible D gene is TRBD1 (6 bases). The CDR3 has 11 amino acids. Germline CDR1 ENHRY, CDR2 SYGVKD. The V gene lost 4 bases and the J gene lost 6 bases, with 7 bases spanning the gap.

This chain joins TRBV28 and TRBJ1-1, with 12 bases aligning to TRBD1. The CDR3 totals 18 residues. Germline V gene lookup returns CDR1 MDHEN and CDR2 SYDVKM. V lost 4 bases, J lost 0 bases, and 9 bases stayed unmatched. The CDR3, as DNA: TGTGCCAGCAGTTCCCACGGGGGGACAGGGGGCCTGAACACTGAAGCTTTCTTT. Residues: CASSSHGGTGGLNTEAFF.